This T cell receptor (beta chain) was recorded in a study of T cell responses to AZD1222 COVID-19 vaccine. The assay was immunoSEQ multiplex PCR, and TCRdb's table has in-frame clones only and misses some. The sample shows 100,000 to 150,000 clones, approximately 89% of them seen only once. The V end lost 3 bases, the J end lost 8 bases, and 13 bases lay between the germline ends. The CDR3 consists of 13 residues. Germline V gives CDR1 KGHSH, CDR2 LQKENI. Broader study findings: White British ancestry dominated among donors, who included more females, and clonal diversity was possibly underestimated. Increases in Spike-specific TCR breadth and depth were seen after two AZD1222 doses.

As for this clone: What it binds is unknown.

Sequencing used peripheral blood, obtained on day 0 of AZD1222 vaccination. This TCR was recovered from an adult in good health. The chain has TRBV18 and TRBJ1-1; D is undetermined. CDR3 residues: CASSPVAGSEAFF. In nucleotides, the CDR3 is TGTGCCAGCTCACCTGTTGCAGGTAGCGAAGCTTTCTTT.